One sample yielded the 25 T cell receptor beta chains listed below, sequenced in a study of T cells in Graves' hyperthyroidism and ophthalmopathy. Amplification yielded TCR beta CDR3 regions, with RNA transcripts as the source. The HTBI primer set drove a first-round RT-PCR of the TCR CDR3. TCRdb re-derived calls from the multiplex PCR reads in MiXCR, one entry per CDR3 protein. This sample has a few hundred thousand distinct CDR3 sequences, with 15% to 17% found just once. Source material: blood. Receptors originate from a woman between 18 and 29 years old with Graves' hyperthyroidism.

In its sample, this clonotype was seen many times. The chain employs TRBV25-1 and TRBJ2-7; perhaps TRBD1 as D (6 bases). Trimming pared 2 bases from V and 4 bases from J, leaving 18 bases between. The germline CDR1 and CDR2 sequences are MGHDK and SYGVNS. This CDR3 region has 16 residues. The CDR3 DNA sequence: TGTGCCAGCAGTGAAAGTTCCCGGACAGCAAGATACGAGCAGTACTTC. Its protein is CASSESSRTARYEQYF.

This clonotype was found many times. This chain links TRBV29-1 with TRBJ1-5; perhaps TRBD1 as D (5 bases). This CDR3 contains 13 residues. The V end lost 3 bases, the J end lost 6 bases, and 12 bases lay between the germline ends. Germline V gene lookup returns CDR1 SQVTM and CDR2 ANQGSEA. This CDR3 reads CSVEEGQGQPQHF. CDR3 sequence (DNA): TGCAGCGTTGAGGAGGGGCAGGGTCAGCCCCAGCATTTT.

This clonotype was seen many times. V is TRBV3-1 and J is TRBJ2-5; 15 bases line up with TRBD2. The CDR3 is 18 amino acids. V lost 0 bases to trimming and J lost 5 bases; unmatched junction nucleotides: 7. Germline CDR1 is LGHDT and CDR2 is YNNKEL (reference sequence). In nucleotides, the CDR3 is TGTGCCAGCAGCCAAGATCCGGGACTAGCGGGAGGAGGGGAGACCCAGTACTTC. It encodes CASSQDPGLAGGGETQYF.

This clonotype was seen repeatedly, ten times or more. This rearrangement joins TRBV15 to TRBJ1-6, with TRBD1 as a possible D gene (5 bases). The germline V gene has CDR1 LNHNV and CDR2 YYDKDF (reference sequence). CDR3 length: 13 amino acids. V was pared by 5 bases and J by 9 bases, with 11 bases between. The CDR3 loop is CATSDVGVSPLHF. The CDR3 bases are TGTGCCACCAGCGATGTGGGGGTTTCACCCCTCCACTTT.

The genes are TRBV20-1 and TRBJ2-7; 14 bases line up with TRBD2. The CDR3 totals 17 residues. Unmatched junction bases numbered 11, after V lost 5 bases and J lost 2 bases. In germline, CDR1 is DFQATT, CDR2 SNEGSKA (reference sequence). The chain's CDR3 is CSASTPGLAGEAYEQYF. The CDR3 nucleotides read TGCAGTGCTTCAACTCCGGGACTAGCGGGAGAGGCCTACGAGCAGTACTTC.

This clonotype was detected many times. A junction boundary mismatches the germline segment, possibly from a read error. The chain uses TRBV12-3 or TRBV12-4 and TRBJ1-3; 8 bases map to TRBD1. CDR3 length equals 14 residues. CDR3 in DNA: TGTGCCAGCAGTTTGGACAGGGAAGGGAACACCGTATATTTT. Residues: CASSLDREGNTVYF.

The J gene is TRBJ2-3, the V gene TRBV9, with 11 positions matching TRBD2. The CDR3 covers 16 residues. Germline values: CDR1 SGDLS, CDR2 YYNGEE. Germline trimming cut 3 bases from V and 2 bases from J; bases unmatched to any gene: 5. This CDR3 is CASSATTSGVTDTQYF. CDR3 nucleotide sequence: TGTGCCAGCAGCGCAACGACTAGCGGGGTCACAGATACGCAGTATTTT.

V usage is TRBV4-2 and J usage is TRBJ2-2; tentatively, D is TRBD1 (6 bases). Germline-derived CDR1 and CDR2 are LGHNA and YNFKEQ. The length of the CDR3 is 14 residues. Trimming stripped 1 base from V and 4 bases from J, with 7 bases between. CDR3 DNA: TGTGCCAGCAGCCAAGTAGGGGGCACCGGGGAGCTGTTTTTT. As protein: CASSQVGGTGELFF.

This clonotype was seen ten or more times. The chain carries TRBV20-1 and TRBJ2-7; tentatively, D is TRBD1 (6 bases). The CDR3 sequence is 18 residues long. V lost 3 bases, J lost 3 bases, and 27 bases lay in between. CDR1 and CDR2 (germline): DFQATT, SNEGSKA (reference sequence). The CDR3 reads CSASPNPARGINLYEQYF. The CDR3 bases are TGCAGTGCTAGCCCTAACCCCGCCAGGGGTATTAACCTCTACGAGCAGTACTTC.

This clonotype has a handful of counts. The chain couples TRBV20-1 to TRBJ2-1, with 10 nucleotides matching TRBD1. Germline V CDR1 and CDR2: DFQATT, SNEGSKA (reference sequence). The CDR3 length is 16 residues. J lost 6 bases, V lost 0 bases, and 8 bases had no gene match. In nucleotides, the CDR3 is TGCAGTGCTAGAGAAGCCGGGACAGGGGATTTCAATGAGCAGTTCTTC. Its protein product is CSAREAGTGDFNEQFF.

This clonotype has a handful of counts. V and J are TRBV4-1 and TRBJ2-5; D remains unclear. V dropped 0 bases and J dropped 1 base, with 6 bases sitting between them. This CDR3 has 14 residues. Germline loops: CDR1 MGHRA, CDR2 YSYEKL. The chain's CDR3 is CASSQEGAQETQYF. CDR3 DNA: TGCGCCAGCAGCCAAGAAGGCGCCCAAGAGACCCAGTACTTC.

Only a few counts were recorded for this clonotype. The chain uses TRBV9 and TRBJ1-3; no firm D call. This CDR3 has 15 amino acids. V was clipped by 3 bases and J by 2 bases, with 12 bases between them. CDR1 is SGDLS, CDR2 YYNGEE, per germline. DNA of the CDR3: TGTGCCAGCAGCGCACTTGCTGGGACTGGAAACACCATATATTTT. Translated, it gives CASSALAGTGNTIYF.

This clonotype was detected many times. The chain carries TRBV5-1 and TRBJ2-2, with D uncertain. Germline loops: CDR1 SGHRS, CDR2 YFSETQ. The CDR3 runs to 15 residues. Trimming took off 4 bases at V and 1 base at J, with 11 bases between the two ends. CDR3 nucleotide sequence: TGCGCCAGCAGCCCGGACGGAAAGAACACCGGGGAGCTGTTTTTT. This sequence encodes CASSPDGKNTGELFF.

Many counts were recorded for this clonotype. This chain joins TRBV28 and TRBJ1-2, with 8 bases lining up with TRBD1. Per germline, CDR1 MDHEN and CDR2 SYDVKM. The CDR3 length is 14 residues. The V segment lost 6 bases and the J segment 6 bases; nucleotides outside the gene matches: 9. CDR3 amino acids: CASRRPDRVNGYTF. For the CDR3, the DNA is TGTGCCAGCAGACGCCCGGACAGGGTAAATGGCTACACCTTC.

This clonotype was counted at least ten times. The CDR3 loop reads CASSSGAQETQYF. For the CDR3, the DNA is TGCGCCAGCAGCTCCGGGGCCCAAGAGACCCAGTACTTC. The chain carries TRBV5-1 and TRBJ2-5; D may correspond to TRBD1 or TRBD2 (5 bases each). Trimming left V 3 bases short and J 1 base short, with 7 bases between. Germline CDR1 is SGHRS and CDR2 is YFSETQ. The CDR3 has 13 amino acids.

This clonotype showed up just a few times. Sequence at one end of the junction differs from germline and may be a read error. The CDR3 DNA reads as TGTGACAGCAGCCCAAAGGAGCAAAGCTCCTACGAGCAGTACTTC. It codes for CDSSPKEQSSYEQYF. V usage is TRBV3-1 and J usage is TRBJ2-7; D call uncertain. Germline V gene sequence: CDR1 LGHDT, CDR2 YNNKEL (reference sequence). The CDR3 has 15 amino acids.

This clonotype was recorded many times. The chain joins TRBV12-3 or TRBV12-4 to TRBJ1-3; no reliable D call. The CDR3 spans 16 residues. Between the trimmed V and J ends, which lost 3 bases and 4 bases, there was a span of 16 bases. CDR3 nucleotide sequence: TGTGCCAGCAGTTTTGGAAAAGGGTCTCCGGGAAACACCATATATTTT. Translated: CASSFGKGSPGNTIYF.

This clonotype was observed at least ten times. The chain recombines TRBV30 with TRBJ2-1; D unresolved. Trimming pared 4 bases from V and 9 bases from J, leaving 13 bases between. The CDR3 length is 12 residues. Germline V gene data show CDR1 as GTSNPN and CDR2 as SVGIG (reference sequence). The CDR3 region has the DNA TGTGCCTGGACGGATGTAAACGTTGAGCAGTTCTTC. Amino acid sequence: CAWTDVNVEQFF.

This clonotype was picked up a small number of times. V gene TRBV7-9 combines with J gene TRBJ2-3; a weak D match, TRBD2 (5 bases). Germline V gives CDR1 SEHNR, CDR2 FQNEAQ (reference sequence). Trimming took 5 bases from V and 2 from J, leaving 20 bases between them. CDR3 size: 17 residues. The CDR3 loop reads CASSPDLASMFTDTQYF. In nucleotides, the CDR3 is TGTGCCAGCAGCCCAGATCTAGCTTCCATGTTCACAGATACGCAGTATTTT.

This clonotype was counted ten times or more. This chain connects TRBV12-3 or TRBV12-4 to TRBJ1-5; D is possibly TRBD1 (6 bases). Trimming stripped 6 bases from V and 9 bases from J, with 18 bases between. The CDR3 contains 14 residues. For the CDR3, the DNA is TGTGCCAGCAGGTCCGGACAGTACCCGGGGCCCCAGCATTTT. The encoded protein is CASRSGQYPGPQHF.

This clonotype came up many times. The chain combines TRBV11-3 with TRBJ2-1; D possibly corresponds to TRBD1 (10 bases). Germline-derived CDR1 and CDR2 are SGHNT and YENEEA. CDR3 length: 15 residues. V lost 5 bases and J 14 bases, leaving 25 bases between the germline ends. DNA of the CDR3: TGTGCCAGCAGCGCCGGGACAGGGGTCGCGGGAGGGGAGTTCTTC. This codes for CASSAGTGVAGGEFF.

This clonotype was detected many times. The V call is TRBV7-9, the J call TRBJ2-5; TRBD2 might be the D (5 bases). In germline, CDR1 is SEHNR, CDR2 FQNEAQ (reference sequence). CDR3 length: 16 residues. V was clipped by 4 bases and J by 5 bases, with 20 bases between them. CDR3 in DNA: TGTGCCAGCAGCTCCCTGAGGGCAGCCTCTCGGGAGACCCAGTACTTC. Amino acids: CASSSLRAASRETQYF.

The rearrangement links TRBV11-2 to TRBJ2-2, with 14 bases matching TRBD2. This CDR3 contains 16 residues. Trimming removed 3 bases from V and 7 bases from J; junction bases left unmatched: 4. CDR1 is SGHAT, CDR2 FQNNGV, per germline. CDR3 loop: CASSLGTSGRHGELFF. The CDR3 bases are TGTGCCAGCAGCTTGGGGACTAGCGGGAGACACGGGGAGCTGTTTTTT.

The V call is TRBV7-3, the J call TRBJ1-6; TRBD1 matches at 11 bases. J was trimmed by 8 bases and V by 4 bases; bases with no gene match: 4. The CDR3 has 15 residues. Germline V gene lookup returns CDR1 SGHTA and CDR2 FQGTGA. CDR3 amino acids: CASSYGTGGHSPLHF. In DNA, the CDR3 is TGTGCCAGCAGCTACGGGACAGGGGGACATTCACCCCTCCACTTT.

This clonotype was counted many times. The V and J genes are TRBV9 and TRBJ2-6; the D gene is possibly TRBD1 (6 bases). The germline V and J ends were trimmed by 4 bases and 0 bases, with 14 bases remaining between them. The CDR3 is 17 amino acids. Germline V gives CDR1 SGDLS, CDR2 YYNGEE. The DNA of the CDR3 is TGTGCCAGCAGCCCCCGGGACATCCCCTCTGGGGCCAACGTCCTGACTTTC. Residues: CASSPRDIPSGANVLTF.